This T cell receptor beta chain was identified in a study of blood T cell repertoires in COVID-19. Study background: Material from acute and convalescent COVID-19 was sourced from the United States, Italy and Spain.

With V trimmed by 4 bases and J by 6 bases, 6 bases remained unmatched. Germline-derived CDR1 and CDR2 are SNHLY and FYNNEI. CDR3 length: 14 residues. Under the authors' procedure: Reference gene primer amplification yielded estimated nucleated cell counts. The assay was immunoSEQ multiplex PCR, and TCRdb's table has in-frame clones only and misses some. Clonal size and the V and J genes are those of that table, whereas D and trimming came from the DNA. The sample has some 350,000 clones; 80% to 90% are singletons. Participants were aged about 18 to 90 years, lived in 24 US areas, and enrolled virtually. What the recovered Cohort 3 donors had was two negative PCRs, clearance, or symptom resolution. This clone came up once.

This clonotype was sampled from a young man who had recovered from COVID-19. The source material was PBMCs or T cells enriched from blood (not recorded which). The J gene is TRBJ2-3, the V gene TRBV2; 8 nucleotides line up with TRBD2. The CDR3 region is CASSAQRGWDTQYF. For the CDR3, the DNA is TGTGCCAGCAGTGCCCAGCGGGGGTGGGATACGCAGTATTTT.